Listed below are T cell receptor beta chains from one sample, sequenced in a study of control samples from healthy donors and cancer patients. The protocol was immunoSEQ multiplex PCR, while the TCRdb copy is restricted to in-frame clones and leaves out a portion. Seen here are about 180,000 clones, around 90% observed once, and the top ten hold about 1.4%. The sequencing sample was made of blood. All receptors come from a woman in her forties or fifties in good health. CDR3s include the opening cysteine and the closing phenylalanine or tryptophan. The D gene is left open where the match is weak. Clone size is given for some rows only: seen once, a few or many times, or a class if the clone is expanded.

length	size	J	V	D	CDR3	DNA
15	NA	TRBJ2-1	TRBV11-3	TRBD2	CASSHGLAVNNEQFF	TGTGCCAGCAGCCATGGACTAGCGGTTAACAATGAGCAGTTCTTC
13	NA	TRBJ1-1	TRBV5-1	NA	CASSTGQNTEAFF	TGCGCCAGCAGCACGGGACAGAACACTGAAGCTTTCTTT
14	NA	TRBJ1-6	TRBV9	TRBD1	CASSANRGNSPLHF	TGTGCCAGCAGCGCAAACAGGGGGAATTCACCCCTCCACTTT
14	few	TRBJ2-3	TRBV7-2	NA	CASSLDKITDTQYF	TGTGCCAGCAGCTTAGACAAGATCACAGATACGCAGTATTTT
18	NA	TRBJ2-7	TRBV18	NA	CASSPGIPTGFSSYEQYF	TGTGCCAGCTCACCGGGGATTCCTACAGGGTTCAGCTCCTACGAGCAGTACTTC
14	NA	TRBJ1-2	TRBV9	NA	CASSVVGQASGYTF	TGTGCCAGCAGCGTAGTGGGGCAAGCGAGCGGCTACACCTTC
13	once	TRBJ1-2	TRBV3-1/TRBV3-2	NA	CASSQRGYGGYTF	TGTGCCAGCAGCCAACGGGGATACGGTGGCTACACCTTC
14	once	TRBJ1-1	TRBV15	NA	CATSRGAENTEAFF	TGTGCCACCAGCAGAGGAGCAGAGAACACTGAAGCTTTCTTT
16	NA	TRBJ2-3	TRBV9	TRBD1	CASSAIPGQGRDTQYF	TGTGCCAGCAGCGCTATACCGGGACAGGGTAGAGATACGCAGTATTTT
13	NA	TRBJ2-7	TRBV7-9	NA	CASSLSGGNEQYF	TGTGCCAGCAGCTTGTCAGGGGGGAACGAGCAGTACTTC
13	few	TRBJ1-5	TRBV30	NA	CAWSVGSNQPQHF	TGTGCCTGGAGTGTTGGCAGCAATCAGCCCCAGCATTTT
13	NA	TRBJ1-3	TRBV28	NA	CASKGVNNRKVDF	TGTGCCAGCAAGGGAGTTAACAACAGGAAGGTGGATTTT
12	NA	TRBJ2-5	TRBV18	NA	CASSPALKTQYF	TGTGCCAGCTCACCCGCACTGAAGACCCAGTACTTC
16	NA	TRBJ2-7	TRBV28	NA	CASSPPFYRGSYEQYF	TGTGCCAGCAGTCCCCCATTCTATCGAGGGTCCTACGAGCAGTACTTC
14	NA	TRBJ2-2	TRBV19	TRBD1	CASNGQAYTGELFF	TGTGCCAGTAACGGACAGGCTTACACCGGGGAGCTGTTTTTT
16	NA	TRBJ1-2	TRBV4-3	NA	CASSSGVRGRDYGYTF	TGCGCCAGCAGCTCGGGGGTCCGGGGGCGGGACTATGGCTACACCTTC
14	NA	TRBJ2-2	TRBV27	TRBD1	CASSFWTGDGELFF	TGTGCCAGCAGTTTTTGGACAGGGGACGGGGAGCTGTTTTTT
17	NA	TRBJ2-5	TRBV9	TRBD1	CASSPRGQGAKGETQYF	TGTGCCAGCAGCCCCCGGGGACAGGGGGCCAAAGGGGAGACCCAGTACTTC
16	NA	TRBJ1-6	TRBV7-9	NA	CASSLGTGRRDSPLHF	TGTGCCAGCAGCCTGGGAACCGGCCGTAGGGATTCACCCCTCCACTTT
17	few	TRBJ1-3	TRBV4-3	NA	CASSQDLSGRHGNTIYF	TGCGCCAGCAGCCAAGATTTGTCGGGGCGTCATGGAAACACCATATATTTT
14	NA	TRBJ1-2	TRBV4-3	TRBD1	CASSQGRTGKRYTF	TGCGCCAGCAGCCAAGGAAGGACAGGGAAACGCTACACCTTC
14	NA	TRBJ2-7	TRBV7-2	NA	CASSLVGNSYEQYF	TGTGCCAGCAGCTTAGTTGGCAACTCCTACGAGCAGTACTTC
13	NA	TRBJ1-4	TRBV11-3	NA	CASSSVDGGKLFF	TGTGCCAGCAGCTCCGTAGACGGGGGAAAACTGTTTTTT
13	NA	TRBJ1-2	TRBV3-1/TRBV3-2	NA	CASSSGTFYGYTF	TGTGCCAGCAGCTCCGGGACATTCTATGGCTACACCTTC
13	medium-sized	TRBJ2-1	TRBV4-3	NA	CASSQDPRLRQFF	TGCGCCAGCAGCCAAGATCCGCGGCTTCGGCAGTTCTTC
13	NA	TRBJ1-2	TRBV27	TRBD1	CASSSDRAYGYTF	TGTGCCAGCAGTTCTGACAGGGCGTATGGCTACACCTTC
12	few	TRBJ2-7	TRBV5-4	NA	CASSPSRGEQYF	TGTGCCAGCAGCCCGTCCCGCGGGGAGCAGTACTTC
18	NA	TRBJ2-1	TRBV5-1	TRBD2	CASSSPSLAGASYNEQFF	TGCGCCAGCAGCAGTCCCTCCCTAGCGGGAGCCTCCTACAATGAGCAGTTCTTC
15	NA	TRBJ1-2	TRBV14	NA	CASSQAIGNLYGYTF	TGTGCCAGCAGCCAAGCCATCGGGAACCTTTATGGCTACACCTTC
15	NA	TRBJ1-3	TRBV7-2	NA	CASSPMGNPGNTIYF	TGTGCCAGCAGCCCCATGGGAAATCCTGGAAACACCATATATTTT
15	NA	TRBJ1-4	TRBV10-3	NA	CAISESGGDGEKLFF	TGTGCCATCAGTGAGTCTGGAGGGGATGGTGAAAAACTGTTTTTT
15	NA	TRBJ2-7	TRBV5-1	TRBD2	CASSPSGGHSYEQYF	TGCGCCAGCAGCCCTAGCGGGGGCCACTCCTACGAGCAGTACTTC